What follows describes a single T cell receptor beta chain. Clinical history reported by participants formed the basis on which cohorts were assigned. This sample was taken from a study of blood T cell repertoires in COVID-19. Libraries were prepared by immunoSEQ multiplex PCR; TCRdb keeps only in-frame clonotypes and omits some of them. There are hundreds of thousands of clones in the sample; 85% to 90% occur only once, and about 4% lies in the top ten. The ends lost 4 bases at V and 0 bases at J; junction bases unmatched: 4. The CDR3 is 17 amino acids. CDR1 and CDR2 from the germline V gene are KGHDR and SFDVKD.

The chain recombines TRBV24-1 with TRBJ2-6; TRBD1 aligns across 8 bases. This receptor was taken from a young man who had recovered from COVID-19. Material for sequencing was PBMCs or T cells enriched from blood (not recorded which). The CDR3 DNA reads TGTGCCACCAGTGACCGAGACAGGGGCTCTGGGGCCAACGTCCTGACTTTC. This gives the protein CATSDRDRGSGANVLTF.